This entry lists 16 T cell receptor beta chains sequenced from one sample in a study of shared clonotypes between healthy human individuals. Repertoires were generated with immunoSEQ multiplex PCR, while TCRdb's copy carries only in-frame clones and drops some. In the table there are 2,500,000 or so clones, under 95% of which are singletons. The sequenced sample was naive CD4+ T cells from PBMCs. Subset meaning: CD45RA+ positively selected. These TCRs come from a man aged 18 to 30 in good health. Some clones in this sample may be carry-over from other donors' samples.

The CDR3 loop is CASSLRGAAYEQYF. The CDR3 coding sequence is TGTGCCAGCAGCTTACGGGGGGCCGCCTACGAGCAGTACTTC. The chain combines TRBV7-2 with TRBJ2-5; possibly TRBD2 for D (7 bases). TRBJ2-7 matches the DNA end more closely, so the J call is doubtful. The germline V gene has CDR1 SGHTA and CDR2 FQGNSA. The CDR3 totals 14 residues.

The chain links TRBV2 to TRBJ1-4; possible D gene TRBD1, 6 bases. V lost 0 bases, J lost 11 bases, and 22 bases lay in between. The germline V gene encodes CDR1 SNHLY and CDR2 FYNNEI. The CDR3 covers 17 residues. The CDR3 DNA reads TGTGCCAGCAGTGAAGCGATATTTATTGCAAAGGGGGGCAAACTGTTTTTT. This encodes CASSEAIFIAKGGKLFF. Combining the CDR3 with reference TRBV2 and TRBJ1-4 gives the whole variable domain EPEVTQTPSHQVTQMGQEVILRCVPISNHLYFYWYRQILGQKVEFLVSFYNNEISEKSEIFDDQFSVERPDGSNFTLKIRSTKLEDSAMYFCASSEAIFIAKGGKLFFGSGTQLSVL.

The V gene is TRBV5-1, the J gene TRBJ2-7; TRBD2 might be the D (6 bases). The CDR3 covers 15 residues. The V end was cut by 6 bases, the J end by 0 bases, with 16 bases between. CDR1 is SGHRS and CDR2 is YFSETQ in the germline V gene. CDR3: CASNFGSGSSYEQYF. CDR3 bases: TGCGCCAGCAACTTCGGTAGCGGCAGCTCCTACGAGCAGTACTTC.

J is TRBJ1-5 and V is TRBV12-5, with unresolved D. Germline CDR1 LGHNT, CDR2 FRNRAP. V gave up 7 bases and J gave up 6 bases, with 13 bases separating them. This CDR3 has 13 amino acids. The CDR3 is CASAGVGGQPQHF. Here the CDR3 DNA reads TGTGCTAGTGCCGGCGTCGGAGGTCAGCCCCAGCATTTT.

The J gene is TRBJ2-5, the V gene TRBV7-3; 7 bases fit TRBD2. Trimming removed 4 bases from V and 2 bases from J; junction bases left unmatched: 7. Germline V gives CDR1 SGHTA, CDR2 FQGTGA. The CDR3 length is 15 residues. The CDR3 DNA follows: TGTGCCAGCAGCTCCCGTATGGGGGGGCAAGAGACCCAGTACTTC. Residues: CASSSRMGGQETQYF.

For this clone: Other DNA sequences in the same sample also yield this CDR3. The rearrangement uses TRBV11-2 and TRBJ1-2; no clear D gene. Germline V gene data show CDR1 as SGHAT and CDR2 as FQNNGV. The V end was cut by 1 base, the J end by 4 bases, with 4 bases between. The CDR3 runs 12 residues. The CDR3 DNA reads TGTGCCAGCAGCTTAGTGAGCTATGGCTACACCTTC. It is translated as CASSLVSYGYTF. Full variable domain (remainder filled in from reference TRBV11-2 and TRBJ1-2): EAGVAQSPRYKIIEKRQSVAFWCNPISGHATLYWYQQILGQGPKLLIQFQNNGVVDDSQLPKDRFSAERLKGVDSTLKIQPAKLEDSAVYLCASSLVSYGYTFGSGTRLTVV.

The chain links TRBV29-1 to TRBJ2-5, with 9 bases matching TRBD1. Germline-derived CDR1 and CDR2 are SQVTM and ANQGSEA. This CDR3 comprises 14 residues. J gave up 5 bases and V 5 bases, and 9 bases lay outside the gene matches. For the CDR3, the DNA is TGCAGCGTTTCACAGGGGGCGCGGAGGGAGACCCAGTACTTC. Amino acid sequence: CSVSQGARRETQYF.

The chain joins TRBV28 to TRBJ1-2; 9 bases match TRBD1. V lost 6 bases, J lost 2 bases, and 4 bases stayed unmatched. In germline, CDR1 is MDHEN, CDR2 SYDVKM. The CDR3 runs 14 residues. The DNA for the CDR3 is TGTGCCAGCAGCCGGGACAGGGAAAACTATGGCTACACCTTC. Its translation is CASSRDRENYGYTF.

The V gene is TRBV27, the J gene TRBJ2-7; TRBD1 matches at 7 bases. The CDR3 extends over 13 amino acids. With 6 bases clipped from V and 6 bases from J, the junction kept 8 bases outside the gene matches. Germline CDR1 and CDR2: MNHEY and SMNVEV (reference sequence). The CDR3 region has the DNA TGTGCCAGCAGCACCGTGAGACAGGGCGAGCAGTACTTC. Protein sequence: CASSTVRQGEQYF.

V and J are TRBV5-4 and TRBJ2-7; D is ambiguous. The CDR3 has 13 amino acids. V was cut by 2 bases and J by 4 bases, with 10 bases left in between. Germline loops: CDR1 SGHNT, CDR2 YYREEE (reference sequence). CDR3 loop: CASSFPNLYEQYF. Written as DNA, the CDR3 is TGTGCCAGCAGCTTCCCTAACCTTTACGAGCAGTACTTC.

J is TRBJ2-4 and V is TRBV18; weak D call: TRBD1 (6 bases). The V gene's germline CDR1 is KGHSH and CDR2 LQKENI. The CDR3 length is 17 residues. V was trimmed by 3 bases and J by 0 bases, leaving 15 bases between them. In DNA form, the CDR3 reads TGTGCCAGCTCACCGGATTTGACAGGATTAGCCAAAAACATTCAGTACTTC. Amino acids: CASSPDLTGLAKNIQYF. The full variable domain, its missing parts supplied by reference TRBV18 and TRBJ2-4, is NAGVMQNPRHLVRRRGQEARLRCSPMKGHSHVYWYRQLPEEGLKFMVYLQKENIIDESGMPKERFSAEFPKEGPSILRIQQVVRGDSAAYFCASSPDLTGLAKNIQYFGAGTRLSVL.

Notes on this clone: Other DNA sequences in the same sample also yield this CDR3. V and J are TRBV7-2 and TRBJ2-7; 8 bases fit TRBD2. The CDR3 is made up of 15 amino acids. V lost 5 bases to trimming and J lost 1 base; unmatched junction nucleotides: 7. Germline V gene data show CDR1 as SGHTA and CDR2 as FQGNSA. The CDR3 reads CASSQGLAGSYEQYF. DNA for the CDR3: TGTGCCAGCAGCCAGGGGTTAGCGGGATCCTACGAGCAGTACTTC.

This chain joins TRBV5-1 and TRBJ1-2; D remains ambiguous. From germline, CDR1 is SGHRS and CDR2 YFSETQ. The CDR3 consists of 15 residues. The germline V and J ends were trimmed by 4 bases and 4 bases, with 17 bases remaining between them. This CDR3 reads CASSVGGQSRYGYTF. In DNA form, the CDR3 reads TGCGCCAGCAGCGTCGGCGGGCAGAGCCGCTATGGCTACACCTTC.

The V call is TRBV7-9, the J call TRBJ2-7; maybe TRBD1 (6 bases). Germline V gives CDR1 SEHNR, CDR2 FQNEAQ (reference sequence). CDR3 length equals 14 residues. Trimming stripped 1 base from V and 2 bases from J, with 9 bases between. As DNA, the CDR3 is TGTGCCAGCAGCTTAGGACAGGATGCCTACGAGCAGTACTTC. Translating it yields CASSLGQDAYEQYF.

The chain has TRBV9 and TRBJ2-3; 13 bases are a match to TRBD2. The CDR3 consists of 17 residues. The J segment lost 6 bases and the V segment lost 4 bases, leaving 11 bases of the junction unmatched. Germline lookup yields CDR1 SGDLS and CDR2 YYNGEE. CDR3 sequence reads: CASSPRTSGSIADTQYF. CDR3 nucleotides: TGTGCCAGCAGCCCTCGGACTAGCGGGAGTATAGCGGATACGCAGTATTTT.

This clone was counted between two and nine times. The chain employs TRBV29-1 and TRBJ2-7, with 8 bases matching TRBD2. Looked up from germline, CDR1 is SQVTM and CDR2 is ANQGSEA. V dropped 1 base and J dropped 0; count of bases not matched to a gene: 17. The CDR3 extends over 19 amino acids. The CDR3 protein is CSVEGLREDYFSSSYEQYF. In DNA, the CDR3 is TGCAGCGTTGAAGGGTTGCGGGAGGATTACTTCTCAAGCTCCTACGAGCAGTACTTC.